This TCR beta chain was profiled in a study of response to subunit inactivated influenza vaccine. Study observations and caveats: Few new T cells, the authors suggested, are recruited by each seasonal influenza vaccination.

Trimming took 3 bases from V and 0 from J, leaving 13 bases between them. The CDR3 spans 16 residues. Germline V gives CDR1 LGHNA, CDR2 YSLEER. TCRdb re-called the RT-PCR reads through MiXCR, storing one row per CDR3 protein. This table holds about 650,000 distinct CDR3 sequences, approximately 14% found once. This clonotype was counted ten times or more. The antigen is not known. The rearrangement joins TRBV4-3 to TRBJ2-3; TRBD2 might be the D (7 bases). The sample here was PBMCs from blood, taken about 13 days after vaccination. This receptor was obtained from a man between 45 and 60 years old who received an inactivated influenza vaccine. CDR3: CASSQGGGGSTDTQYF. CDR3 bases: TGCGCCAGCAGCCAGGGGGGCGGGGGCAGCACAGATACGCAGTATTTT.